The rows below give T cell receptor beta chains drawn from one sample of a study of PD-L1 blockade in urothelial cancer. Profiled with immunoSEQ multiplex PCR; TCRdb holds only in-frame clones, not every one. The data show under 95,000 clones, roughly 89% seen once. Sample: PBMCs, taken around atezolizumab (anti-PD-L1) treatment. Receptors originate from a man aged 55-75 years with urothelial cancer. The CDR3 runs from the conserved cysteine through the conserved F or W. Each record gives: V gene, D gene, clone size, J gene, CDR3 protein, CDR3 DNA. A D gene is named only where the DNA matches it firmly. The size entry is marked missing in some rows and otherwise reads once, few, many or a size class.

v_call: TRBV5-1; d_call: -; clone_size: few; j_call: TRBJ2-2; cdr3_aa: CASSLGDTNTGELFF; cdr3_nt: TGCGCCAGCAGCTTGGGTGACACTAACACCGGGGAGCTGTTTTTT
v_call: TRBV10-3; d_call: TRBD1; clone_size: -; j_call: TRBJ2-6; cdr3_aa: CAIREQGKGANVLTF; cdr3_nt: TGTGCCATCAGAGAACAGGGGAAAGGGGCCAACGTCCTGACTTTC
v_call: TRBV19; d_call: -; clone_size: -; j_call: TRBJ2-2; cdr3_aa: CASRQGNTGELFF; cdr3_nt: TGTGCCAGTAGACAGGGAAACACCGGGGAGCTGTTTTTT
v_call: TRBV27; d_call: TRBD2; clone_size: -; j_call: TRBJ2-7; cdr3_aa: CASMGLAGYEQYF; cdr3_nt: TGTGCCAGCATGGGACTAGCGGGTTACGAGCAGTACTTC
v_call: TRBV6-4; d_call: TRBD1; clone_size: -; j_call: TRBJ1-5; cdr3_aa: CASSPTGEDNQPQHF; cdr3_nt: TGTGCCAGCAGCCCGACAGGGGAGGACAATCAGCCCCAGCATTTT
v_call: TRBV28; d_call: TRBD1; clone_size: -; j_call: TRBJ1-5; cdr3_aa: CASSLRPPARTGGNQPQHF; cdr3_nt: TGTGCCAGCAGTTTACGGCCTCCCGCAAGGACAGGGGGGAATCAGCCCCAGCATTTT
v_call: TRBV21-1; d_call: -; clone_size: -; j_call: TRBJ2-7; cdr3_aa: CASSKALIKKGNTYEQYF; cdr3_nt: TGTGCCAGCAGCAAAGCGCTGATCAAGAAGGGGAATACCTACGAGCAGTACTTC
v_call: TRBV18; d_call: -; clone_size: -; j_call: TRBJ1-4; cdr3_aa: CASSPPGVTNEKLFF; cdr3_nt: TGTGCCAGCTCACCACCGGGCGTCACTAATGAAAAACTGTTTTTT
v_call: TRBV9; d_call: TRBD2; clone_size: -; j_call: TRBJ2-2; cdr3_aa: CASSPGTSGGVNTGELFF; cdr3_nt: TGTGCCAGCAGCCCCGGGACTAGCGGGGGGGTGAACACCGGGGAGCTGTTTTTT
v_call: TRBV5-1; d_call: -; clone_size: -; j_call: TRBJ2-7; cdr3_aa: CASSLALQGSRPFYEQYF; cdr3_nt: TGCGCCAGCAGCTTGGCCTTACAGGGTAGCCGACCTTTCTACGAGCAGTACTTC
v_call: TRBV7-6; d_call: TRBD2; clone_size: -; j_call: TRBJ2-3; cdr3_aa: CASSFLAGGPSTDTQYF; cdr3_nt: TGTGCCAGCAGCTTTCTAGCGGGTGGACCTAGCACAGATACGCAGTATTTT
v_call: TRBV19; d_call: TRBD1; clone_size: -; j_call: TRBJ2-5; cdr3_aa: CASSIRDRDQETQYF; cdr3_nt: TGTGCCAGTAGCATCCGGGACAGGGATCAAGAGACCCAGTACTTC
v_call: TRBV16; d_call: -; clone_size: once; j_call: TRBJ2-1; cdr3_aa: CASSAHLDNEQFF; cdr3_nt: TGTGCCAGCAGCGCACACCTAGACAATGAGCAGTTCTTC
v_call: TRBV6-1; d_call: -; clone_size: -; j_call: TRBJ2-5; cdr3_aa: CASSGEWGGRETQYF; cdr3_nt: TGTGCCAGCAGTGGGGAGTGGGGGGGGCGTGAGACCCAGTACTTC
v_call: TRBV2; d_call: -; clone_size: -; j_call: TRBJ2-3; cdr3_aa: CASSGMRPGGTDTQYF; cdr3_nt: TGTGCCAGCTCGGGAATGCGGCCAGGGGGGACAGATACGCAGTATTTT
v_call: TRBV30; d_call: -; clone_size: -; j_call: TRBJ2-7; cdr3_aa: CAWTAGIYEQYF; cdr3_nt: TGTGCCTGGACGGCAGGGATATACGAGCAGTACTTC
v_call: TRBV2; d_call: TRBD1; clone_size: -; j_call: TRBJ1-2; cdr3_aa: CASSARTGSMRGYTF; cdr3_nt: TGTGCCAGCAGTGCGAGGACAGGGTCTATGAGAGGCTACACCTTC
v_call: TRBV7-9; d_call: TRBD2; clone_size: -; j_call: TRBJ2-1; cdr3_aa: CASSTGTSGRRDNEQFF; cdr3_nt: TGTGCCAGCAGCACCGGGACTAGCGGGAGGAGAGACAATGAGCAGTTCTTC
v_call: TRBV7-9; d_call: -; clone_size: -; j_call: TRBJ2-7; cdr3_aa: CASRPITSGSYEQYF; cdr3_nt: TGTGCCAGCAGACCCATAACCTCGGGAAGCTACGAGCAGTACTTC
v_call: TRBV30; d_call: TRBD2; clone_size: -; j_call: TRBJ2-3; cdr3_aa: CAWGLAGAAQYF; cdr3_nt: TGTGCCTGGGGACTAGCGGGAGCTGCGCAGTATTTT
v_call: TRBV7-2; d_call: TRBD2; clone_size: -; j_call: TRBJ2-7; cdr3_aa: CASSSPLSRGGERYEQYF; cdr3_nt: TGTGCCAGCAGCTCCCCTCTCTCCCGGGGGGGTGAAAGGTACGAGCAGTACTTC
v_call: TRBV19; d_call: -; clone_size: -; j_call: TRBJ1-6; cdr3_aa: CASSGENRAGAYNSPLHF; cdr3_nt: TGTGCCAGTAGCGGGGAAAACAGGGCAGGGGCCTATAATTCACCCCTCCACTTT
v_call: TRBV28; d_call: -; clone_size: -; j_call: TRBJ2-1; cdr3_aa: CASSLSYNEQFF; cdr3_nt: TGTGCCAGCAGCCTATCTTACAATGAGCAGTTCTTC
v_call: TRBV19; d_call: -; clone_size: -; j_call: TRBJ2-6; cdr3_aa: CASSIGLGTGANVLTF; cdr3_nt: TGTGCCAGTAGTATAGGTCTGGGCACTGGGGCCAACGTCCTGACTTTC
v_call: TRBV9; d_call: TRBD2; clone_size: -; j_call: TRBJ2-7; cdr3_aa: CASSVDSGTRYEQYF; cdr3_nt: TGTGCCAGCAGCGTAGACTCCGGGACTAGATACGAGCAGTACTTC
v_call: TRBV6-6; d_call: -; clone_size: -; j_call: TRBJ2-7; cdr3_aa: CASSYSGGPAYEQYF; cdr3_nt: TGTGCCAGCAGTTACTCCGGGGGACCCGCCTACGAGCAGTACTTC
v_call: TRBV12-5; d_call: TRBD2; clone_size: -; j_call: TRBJ2-7; cdr3_aa: CASIIAGGPYEQYF; cdr3_nt: TGTGCTAGTATTATAGCGGGAGGGCCCTACGAGCAGTACTTC
v_call: TRBV19; d_call: -; clone_size: -; j_call: TRBJ2-7; cdr3_aa: CASSDWGRGYEQYF; cdr3_nt: TGTGCCAGTAGTGACTGGGGGCGAGGCTACGAGCAGTACTTC
v_call: TRBV5-4; d_call: TRBD1; clone_size: -; j_call: TRBJ1-1; cdr3_aa: CASSEGTVGPGNTEAFF; cdr3_nt: TGTGCCAGCAGCGAGGGGACAGTTGGCCCGGGGAACACTGAAGCTTTCTTT
v_call: TRBV5-5; d_call: TRBD1; clone_size: -; j_call: TRBJ2-7; cdr3_aa: CASSPGQGPYEQYF; cdr3_nt: TGTGCCAGCAGCCCTGGACAGGGACCATACGAGCAGTACTTC
v_call: TRBV5-1; d_call: TRBD1; clone_size: once; j_call: TRBJ1-4; cdr3_aa: CASSLDRGDEKLFF; cdr3_nt: TGCGCCAGCAGCTTGGACAGGGGAGATGAAAAACTGTTTTTT
v_call: TRBV18; d_call: -; clone_size: few; j_call: TRBJ1-2; cdr3_aa: CASSPGQGQDGYTF; cdr3_nt: TGTGCCAGCTCACCAGGTCAGGGCCAGGATGGCTACACCTTC
v_call: TRBV19; d_call: TRBD1; clone_size: -; j_call: TRBJ2-3; cdr3_aa: CASSIPGQGSYTQYF; cdr3_nt: TGTGCCAGTAGTATTCCGGGACAGGGTAGTTATACGCAGTATTTT
v_call: TRBV6-5; d_call: TRBD2; clone_size: -; j_call: TRBJ2-1; cdr3_aa: CASSYSSVRGVNEQFF; cdr3_nt: TGTGCCAGCAGTTACTCGTCGGTCCGGGGGGTTAATGAGCAGTTCTTC
v_call: TRBV7-2; d_call: -; clone_size: -; j_call: TRBJ2-1; cdr3_aa: CASSPDWSSYNEQFF; cdr3_nt: TGTGCCAGCAGCCCGGACTGGAGCTCCTACAATGAGCAGTTCTTC
v_call: TRBV6-1; d_call: -; clone_size: -; j_call: TRBJ1-2; cdr3_aa: CASSEGGSRGYTF; cdr3_nt: TGTGCCAGCAGTGAAGGCGGGTCTAGGGGCTACACCTTC
v_call: TRBV2; d_call: TRBD1; clone_size: -; j_call: TRBJ2-3; cdr3_aa: CASSRGGSTDTQYF; cdr3_nt: TGTGCCAGCAGCCGAGGGGGCAGCACAGATACGCAGTATTTT
v_call: TRBV10-3; d_call: TRBD2; clone_size: -; j_call: TRBJ2-5; cdr3_aa: CAISEYPGAGGATQYF; cdr3_nt: TGTGCCATCAGTGAGTACCCAGGAGCGGGAGGGGCGACCCAGTACTTC
v_call: TRBV5-1; d_call: -; clone_size: -; j_call: TRBJ1-6; cdr3_aa: CASSLERDSYSPLHF; cdr3_nt: TGCGCCAGCAGCTTGGAACGGGATTCATATTCACCCCTCCACTTT
v_call: TRBV19; d_call: TRBD1; clone_size: -; j_call: TRBJ2-5; cdr3_aa: CASSPGQGFFGQETQYF; cdr3_nt: TGTGCCAGTTCCCCGGGACAGGGGTTTTTTGGACAAGAGACCCAGTACTTC
v_call: TRBV28; d_call: TRBD2; clone_size: -; j_call: TRBJ2-1; cdr3_aa: CASSSVQLAGGPQFF; cdr3_nt: TGTGCCAGCAGTTCGGTACAACTAGCGGGAGGCCCCCAGTTCTTC
v_call: TRBV5-4; d_call: TRBD1; clone_size: -; j_call: TRBJ2-7; cdr3_aa: CASSLAGQTYEQYF; cdr3_nt: TGTGCCAGCAGCTTGGCGGGACAGACCTACGAGCAGTACTTC